The entry below describes one T cell receptor beta chain. Its antigen remains unknown. The PCR had 60 Vbeta and 13 Jbeta primers. Method: immunoSEQ multiplex PCR; TCRdb's copy keeps in-frame clones and lacks some. The data hold 98,000 or so clones, with 76% observed a single time. This entry comes from a study of cytomegalovirus exposure and HLA in healthy donors. Germline lookup yields CDR1 SGHRS and CDR2 YFSETQ. The CDR3 contains 17 residues. J was trimmed by 7 bases and V by 0 bases; bases with no gene match: 11. Regarding the study as a whole: Later, TCR association rates were found to vary by HLA locus, highest for DRB1 and lowest for HLA-C.

The chain combines TRBV5-1 with TRBJ2-1; 9 bases fit TRBD2. This TCR derives from a man aged 35-49 years in good health and CMV-seronegative. Sequencing used PBMCs. The CDR3 reads CASSLVGAGGPWNEQFF. The CDR3 nucleotides are TGCGCCAGCAGCTTGGTCGGCGCGGGGGGGCCGTGGAATGAGCAGTTCTTC. Together with reference TRBV5-1 and TRBJ2-1, the CDR3 gives the full variable domain: KAGVTQTPRYLIKTRGQQVTLSCSPISGHRSVSWYQQTPGQGLQFLFEYFSETQRNKGNFPGRFSGRQFSNSRSEMNVSTLELGDSALYLCASSLVGAGGPWNEQFFGPGTRLTVL.